Listed here is a single TCR beta chain. It has no known antigen specificity. No base-level quality is on record; no much larger clone is a single base apart. V and J lose 6 bases and 1 base, and a span of 12 bases separates them. Reading the germline V gene gives CDR1 LGHNT and CDR2 FRNRAP. The CDR3 has 14 amino acids, counting the end cysteine and phenylalanine. The CDR3 DNA has 42 bases and is translated from base 1. Patients had resection for either synchronous oligometastatic disease or delayed recurrence of a solitary brain metastasis. To avoid including cancers other than NSCLC, any patient with a history of multiple malignancies was excluded. Tumor areas were macrodissected from 5 or 6 deparaffinized around 10 um unstained sections, using marked H&E slides as a guide. Every specimen was formalin-fixed and paraffin-embedded (FFPE). The AllPrep DNA/RNA FFPE Kit was used to extract genomic DNA. Between roughly 2 and 5.5 ug genomic DNA was input per sample, with paired samples receiving equal DNA input. TCR beta libraries were constructed with the immunoSEQ hsTCRbeta Kit, which uses multiplexed V and J gene primers in two PCR steps. Pooled libraries, together with positive and negative controls, were sequenced on an Illumina MiSeq with a 100-cycle paired-end protocol. The original methods were these. The immunoSEQ vendor processed the raw data into normalized, annotated TCR beta repertoire reports. Richness was counted as unique clones by nucleotide sequence, and total richness was extrapolated with the iChao1 and Efron-Thisted estimators. To characterize and compare the paired lesions, the analysis used Pielou's evenness, Simpson's index, the proportional abundance of the top-ten clones, and the Morisita overlap index. TCRdb obtained this table from immuneACCESS and retained in-frame rearrangements with V and J assigned. These tables miss some clones; where compared with another copy, unresolved V genes account for less than half of the shortfall, and the remainder is unexplained. That table furnishes V, J and clone size, whereas the DNA furnished D and trimming. This sample is represented by fewer than 4,000 clones; around 93% of them were singletons. The top ten constitute around 2.8% of the sample.

The data originate from a study of T cells in lung cancer brain metastases (dated by TCRdb to 2016 to 2019). As for the study more broadly: Of the approximately 20 patients, 15 to 17 had a history of tobacco use, with a median of approximately 40 pack-years. The study compared TCR beta CDR3 repertoires between fully resected primary non-small cell lung cancers and paired brain metastases. DNA integrity number averaged 3.8 in both primary and metastatic specimens, with no significant difference between sites. About 90% of the roughly 20 patients received no interval therapy between primary and metastasis resection. The primary and brain metastasis specimens were acquired a median of around 300 days apart. The cohort included 20 or so patients who provided some 40 specimens, with each patient contributing one primary lung lesion and one brain metastasis. Of the patients, approximately 11 were female and several were male, and their median age at first diagnosis was approximately 62 years.

Study-wide conclusions, independent of this receptor: The study could not control for the effects of preoperative corticosteroids on T cell infiltration in brain metastases. Most clones were specific to a single lesion, and overlap between paired lesions was limited (mean Morisita index approximately 0.2). Brain metastases had significantly fewer unique productive clones than paired primaries (median around 1,500 versus 5,000). Retrieval of the complete infiltrating T cell repertoire may have been prevented by DNA fragmentation in FFPE samples. The ten most abundant clones accounted for a significantly larger fraction of the repertoire in brain metastases than in primaries, which suggests clonal expansion.

Input material: tumor tissue from the primary lung tumor. This specimen's cell subset or site label, per the study, means: primary lung cancer lesion. The chain links TRBV12-5 with TRBJ1-1; a confident D gene designation cannot be given. The source of this sequence is a man between 65 and 85 years old with non-small cell lung cancer. The DNA sequence follows: TGTGCTAGTGGGATTTTAGGAGGGAACACTGAAGCTTTCTTT. Translated, it gives CASGILGGNTEAFF.